This passage covers 27 T cell receptor beta chains from one sample sequenced in a study of blood T cells in healthy people across ages. A J-beta primer mix and a sample-barcoded 5' primer were used in a second PCR of roughly 6 to 12 cycles. Each CDR3 protein is one row after TCRdb ran MiXCR on the 5' RACE reads. Of around 580,000 distinct CDR3 sequences detected, more than 45% appear once; the ten largest clones hold around 23%. Sequenced: blood. These receptor sequences come from a man older than 75 in good health.

The rearrangement joins TRBV7-2 to TRBJ1-2; unclear D gene. This CDR3 is built from 14 residues. V gave up 2 bases and J gave up 2 bases, with 9 bases separating them. Germline CDR1 and CDR2: SGHTA and FQGNSA. DNA of the CDR3: TGTGCCAGCAGCTTAAATGTACACAACTATGGCTACACCTTC. It specifies CASSLNVHNYGYTF.

The chain has TRBV12-3 or TRBV12-4 and TRBJ1-5; D uncertain. V dropped 3 bases and J dropped 5 bases, with 11 bases sitting between them. CDR3 length: 14 amino acids. The CDR3, as DNA: TGTGCCAGCAGTTTCCGCTTAAATGATCAGCCCCAGCATTTT. This encodes CASSFRLNDQPQHF.

This clonotype is a singleton in its sample. The rearrangement joins TRBV7-9 to TRBJ1-2; D ambiguous. Trimming removed 5 bases from V and 3 bases from J, with 10 bases in between. The CDR3 contains 13 residues. Germline V gives CDR1 SEHNR, CDR2 FQNEAQ (reference sequence). The CDR3 loop reads CASSPLAYYGYTF. The CDR3 nucleotides are TGTGCCAGCAGCCCCCTGGCCTACTATGGCTACACCTTC.

The rearrangement links TRBV9 to TRBJ1-2; a possible D gene is TRBD1 (5 bases). The length of the CDR3 is 14 residues. Germline loops: CDR1 SGDLS, CDR2 YYNGEE. Trimming cost V 4 bases and J 6 bases, with 16 bases left between them. CDR3 nucleotide sequence: TGTGCCAGCAGCACTCAGGGAGGATTCCATGGCTACACCTTC. It is translated as CASSTQGGFHGYTF.

The chain recombines TRBV6-5 with TRBJ2-4; a weak D match, TRBD1 (5 bases). Trimming took off 5 bases at V and 0 bases at J, with 8 bases between the two ends. Germline V CDR1 and CDR2: MNHEY, SVGAGI. The CDR3 runs to 14 residues. This CDR3 is CASSDSPAKNIQYF. DNA of the CDR3: TGTGCCAGCAGTGACAGCCCAGCCAAAAACATTCAGTACTTC.

The J gene is TRBJ2-6, the V gene TRBV12-3 or TRBV12-4, with D possibly being TRBD2 (5 bases). The V gene lost 8 bases and the J gene lost 4 bases, with 9 bases spanning the gap. This CDR3 is built from 13 residues. This CDR3 is CASGEQGANVLTF. The CDR3 DNA is TGTGCCAGCGGGGAGCAAGGGGCCAACGTCCTGACTTTC.

This clonotype has more than one count but fewer than ten. This chain links TRBV6-6 with TRBJ2-5; possibly TRBD2 for D (6 bases). Germline V gene lookup returns CDR1 MNHNY and CDR2 SVGAGI (reference sequence). Trimming took off 6 bases at V and 11 bases at J, with 28 bases between the two ends. The CDR3 extends over 16 amino acids. The CDR3 region is CASSQGRNGGMDEQYF. CDR3 bases: TGTGCCAGCAGCCAGGGTCGCAACGGAGGGATGGATGAGCAGTACTTC.

Ten or more counts support this clonotype. The rearrangement joins TRBV4-1 to TRBJ2-1; D is unclear. Germline CDR1 reads MGHRA; CDR2 reads YSYEKL. Trimming took off 0 bases at V and 6 bases at J, with 9 bases between the two ends. The CDR3 runs 14 residues. CDR3 DNA sequence: TGCGCCAGCAGCCAAGAAGAGAGTTTCAATGAGCAGTTCTTC. Translated: CASSQEESFNEQFF.

This clonotype came up a few times. The J gene is TRBJ2-3, the V gene TRBV7-6; 7 positions match TRBD1. The germline V gene encodes CDR1 SGHVS and CDR2 FNYEAQ. There are 16 residues in the CDR3. J lost 1 base, V lost 4 bases, and 8 bases had no gene match. CDR3: CASSSKVGTGTDTQYF. As DNA, the CDR3 is TGTGCCAGCAGCTCCAAGGTGGGGACAGGCACAGATACGCAGTATTTT.

The CDR3: CSASAGSGYEQYF. CDR3 coding DNA: TGCAGTGCTAGTGCTGGTTCCGGCTACGAGCAGTACTTC. This rearrangement joins TRBV20-1 to TRBJ2-7, with D unclear. Deletions cut 3 bases from V and 3 bases from J, with 12 bases between. Looked up from germline, CDR1 is DFQATT and CDR2 is SNEGSKA (reference sequence). The CDR3 totals 13 residues.

The chain couples TRBV15 to TRBJ2-3, with 8 bases that match TRBD2. CDR1 is LNHNV and CDR2 is YYDKDF in the germline V gene (reference sequence). The V segment lost 4 bases and the J segment 6 bases; nucleotides outside the gene matches: 9. This CDR3 region has 15 residues. CDR3 nucleotide sequence: TGTGCCACCAGCAACGAGCGGGGGAACACGGATACGCAGTATTTT. Translating it yields CATSNERGNTDTQYF.

This clonotype was detected a few times. The chain employs TRBV29-1 and TRBJ2-1, with TRBD2 matching 12 bases. Germline CDR1 SQVTM, CDR2 ANQGSEA. The V and J ends lost 4 bases and 6 bases, in that order; junction bases with no gene match: 7. The CDR3 is 15 amino acids. The CDR3 sequence: CSVAASGRAINEQFF. The CDR3 DNA sequence: TGCAGCGTTGCAGCTAGCGGGAGGGCTATCAATGAGCAGTTCTTC.

The rearrangement joins TRBV6-2 or TRBV6-3 to TRBJ1-6; no clear D. This CDR3 has 15 amino acids. V was clipped by 7 bases and J by 9 bases, with 19 bases between them. Germline CDR1 is MNHEY and CDR2 is SVGEGT. As DNA, the CDR3 is TGTGCCAGCACCTCGGACCGAGCCAAGGGTTCACCCCTCCACTTT. This codes for CASTSDRAKGSPLHF.

The rearrangement joins TRBV6-2 or TRBV6-3 to TRBJ1-4; 7 bases map to TRBD1. This CDR3 region has 16 residues. The V segment lost 11 bases and the J segment 0 bases; nucleotides outside the gene matches: 12. The germline CDR1 and CDR2 sequences are MNHEY and SVGEGT. CDR3 protein: CAVRQGPSATNEKLFF. The CDR3 DNA reads as TGTGCCGTACGACAGGGACCATCGGCAACTAATGAAAAACTGTTTTTT.

This clonotype appeared a few times. The chain employs TRBV6-5 and TRBJ2-4; unclear D gene. Per germline, CDR1 MNHEY and CDR2 SVGAGI. V was shortened by 0 bases and J by 0 bases, with 3 bases between the two germline ends. The CDR3 is 14 amino acids. The CDR3 protein is CASSYSLAKNIQYF. DNA for the CDR3: TGTGCCAGCAGTTACTCATTAGCCAAAAACATTCAGTACTTC.

This clonotype occurred a few times. V gene TRBV24-1 combines with J gene TRBJ2-5, with D unclear. Trimming removed 1 base from V and 3 bases from J, with 2 bases in between. The V gene's germline CDR1 is KGHDR and CDR2 SFDVKD. CDR3 length: 12 residues. The CDR3 here is CATSDFEETQYF. The DNA of the CDR3 is TGTGCCACCAGTGATTTCGAAGAGACCCAGTACTTC.

Many counts were recorded for this clonotype. The J gene is TRBJ2-5, the V gene TRBV6-5; 12 nucleotides match TRBD1. The trim removed 6 bases at V and 3 bases at J, leaving 11 bases unmatched. The CDR3 has 17 amino acids. Germline V lookup: CDR1 MNHEY, CDR2 SVGAGI. The DNA for the CDR3 is TGTGCCAGCAGCAATTACATGGGGACAGGGGGCGAAGAGACCCAGTACTTC. It is translated as CASSNYMGTGGEETQYF.

The V call is TRBV12-3 or TRBV12-4, the J call TRBJ2-2, with D tentatively TRBD1 (5 bases). This CDR3 spans 17 amino acids. With 4 bases removed from V and 4 bases from J, the gap between germline ends came to 19 bases. CDR3 DNA: TGTGCCAGCAGTTCCCTCCTCAGGGAAATTGGCACCGGGGAGCTGTTTTTT. It is translated as CASSSLLREIGTGELFF.

In DNA, the CDR3 is TGTGCCAGCAGCTTACGGGGGGTTGGCACCGGGGAGCTGTTTTTT. It encodes CASSLRGVGTGELFF. The chain recombines TRBV7-2 with TRBJ2-2; 7 nucleotides match TRBD2. The CDR3 has 15 amino acids. The germline gives CDR1 SGHTA, CDR2 FQGNSA. The ends lost 2 bases at V and 4 bases at J; junction bases unmatched: 4.

This clonotype has more than one count but fewer than ten. The rearrangement uses TRBV29-1 and TRBJ2-1; perhaps TRBD2 as D (7 bases). Trimming stripped 7 bases from V and 6 bases from J, with 22 bases between. Germline V gene sequence: CDR1 SQVTM, CDR2 ANQGSEA. The CDR3 covers 15 residues. DNA of the CDR3: TGCAGCGGCGGGGGCGGACAAAACGGGATCAATGAGCAGTTCTTC. Protein sequence: CSGGGGQNGINEQFF.

The gene calls are TRBV7-3 and TRBJ2-1, with TRBD2 matching over 7 bases. CDR1 is SGHTA and CDR2 is FQGTGA in the germline V gene. The length of the CDR3 is 16 residues. The trim removed 2 bases at V and 2 bases at J, leaving 6 bases unmatched. CDR3 residues: CASSLGAAGTYNEQFF. The CDR3 region has the DNA TGTGCCAGCAGCTTAGGAGCAGCGGGGACCTACAATGAGCAGTTCTTC.

DNA for the CDR3: TGTGCCAGCAGTGAAGCGCTCGGTCGAACCCAGTACTTC. Translating it yields CASSEALGRTQYF. The rearrangement links TRBV2 to TRBJ2-5; D not resolved. The germline V gene has CDR1 SNHLY and CDR2 FYNNEI. The CDR3 has 13 amino acids. V lost 0 bases and J lost 8, with 10 bases in between.

The chain's CDR3 is CSAQEGQAGKETQFF. CDR3 DNA sequence: TGCAGTGCTCAGGAGGGACAGGCGGGGAAAGAGACCCAGTTCTTC. This chain joins TRBV20-1 and TRBJ2-5; 8 positions agree with TRBD1. The J call is doubtful: the DNA matches TRBJ2-1 better. The CDR3 is 15 amino acids. CDR1 is DFQATT and CDR2 is SNEGSKA in the germline V gene (reference sequence).

This clonotype was seen more than once but under ten times. The rearrangement uses TRBV20-1 and TRBJ2-6, with D perhaps TRBD1 (6 bases). Trimming removed 5 bases at V and 4 bases at J, with 12 bases between. Germline-derived CDR1 and CDR2 are DFQATT and SNEGSKA (reference sequence). This CDR3 region has 14 residues. The CDR3 here is CSASQGSGANVLTF. CDR3 DNA: TGCAGTGCTTCCCAGGGGAGCGGGGCCAACGTCCTGACTTTC.

The chain has TRBV10-3 and TRBJ2-7; 10 positions agree with TRBD1. From germline, CDR1 is ENHRY and CDR2 SYGVKD. This CDR3 is 17 amino acids long. Trimming cost V 6 bases and J 7 bases; bases outside gene matches: 18. The CDR3 loop is CAISTPLPGQGISEQYF. The CDR3 DNA follows: TGTGCCATCAGCACACCCCTCCCGGGACAGGGGATTAGTGAGCAGTACTTC.

The V gene is TRBV4-3, the J gene TRBJ2-1, with 10 bases fitting TRBD1. This CDR3 spans 14 amino acids. With 4 bases clipped from V and 6 bases from J, the junction kept 3 bases outside the gene matches. Per the germline V gene, CDR1 is LGHNA and CDR2 is YSLEER. The CDR3 region is CASSPGQGINEQFF. CDR3 nucleotides: TGCGCCAGCAGCCCGGGACAGGGGATCAATGAGCAGTTCTTC.

This clonotype was observed a handful of times. The rearrangement links TRBV5-1 to TRBJ2-3, with 8 bases that match TRBD2. V shed 5 bases, J shed 4 bases, and the junction held 6 bases outside the gene matches. Germline V gene lookup returns CDR1 SGHRS and CDR2 YFSETQ. The CDR3 loop spans 14 amino acids. The CDR3 spells CASRDGLAPDTQYF. The CDR3 DNA follows: TGCGCCAGCAGGGATGGACTAGCCCCAGATACGCAGTATTTT.